This TCR beta chain originates from a study of Graves' ophthalmopathy and Graves' hyperthyroidism. RNA transcripts served as template for amplifying TCR beta CDR3 sequences. The authors performed first-round RT-PCR with HTBI primers and then a second-round multiplex PCR. TCRdb independently ran MiXCR on the multiplex PCR reads; one entry per CDR3 protein. Altogether over a million distinct CDR3 sequences are present, roughly two fifths being singletons, with the ten largest covering 11%. The CDR3 runs 13 residues. V was shortened by 6 bases and J by 2 bases, with 10 bases between the two germline ends. Many counts were recorded for this clonotype.

The specimen was peripheral blood or thyroid tissue (not recorded which). The chain combines TRBV12-3 or TRBV12-4 with TRBJ1-2; D remains ambiguous. This sequence originates from an adult man with Graves' hyperthyroidism. DNA of the CDR3: TGTGCCAGCAGAATTACAGCGAACTATGGCTACACCTTC. Translated: CASRITANYGYTF.